This is a list of T cell receptor beta chains from one sample in a study of T cell responses to AZD1222 COVID-19 vaccine. Measured with immunoSEQ multiplex PCR; TCRdb has only the in-frame clones, and not every one. The sample records roughly 98,000 clones, approximately 94% being singletons. Sequences were derived from peripheral blood, sampled on day 0 of AZD1222 vaccination. The receptors come from an adult in good health. The CDR3 runs from the conserved cysteine through the conserved F or W. The D gene is left open where the match is weak. A row's size may be missing; if present it is once, few, many or a size class.

j_gene	d_gene	v_gene	abundance	CDR3nt	CDR3aa
TRBJ1-2	TRBD1	TRBV6-5	.	TGTGCCAGCAGTAATAGACAGGGGATTTCTGGCTACACCTTC	CASSNRQGISGYTF
TRBJ2-2	.	TRBV5-6	.	TGTGCCAGCAGCTTGTTTACGGGAGCGAACACCGGGGAGCTGTTTTTT	CASSLFTGANTGELFF
TRBJ1-5	.	TRBV10-3	.	TGTGCCATCAGTGCGGGCAGGGAGGGTAATCAGCCCCAGCATTTT	CAISAGREGNQPQHF
TRBJ1-4	TRBD1	TRBV6-6	.	TGTGCCAGCAGTTACTGGACAGGGTTAGGTGAAAAACTGTTTTTT	CASSYWTGLGEKLFF
TRBJ2-2	.	TRBV6-6	.	TGTGCCAGCTCCCCAACGCAGGGGAACACCGGGGAGCTGTTTTTT	CASSPTQGNTGELFF
TRBJ1-5	.	TRBV7-2	few	TGTGCCAGCAGCTATGCCTGGGAGCATCAGCCCCAGCATTTT	CASSYAWEHQPQHF
TRBJ2-1	.	TRBV15	.	TGTGCCACCAGCAGTGTTCTCCATGAGCAGTTCTTC	CATSSVLHEQFF
TRBJ2-5	TRBD2	TRBV3-1/TRBV3-2	.	TGTGCCAGCAGCCAAGACGACCTAGCGGGGGGGCATGAAGAGACCCAGTACTTC	CASSQDDLAGGHEETQYF
TRBJ1-5	.	TRBV19	once	TGTGCCAGTAGTATTCCTGGGGGGAGCAATCAGCCCCAGCATTTT	CASSIPGGSNQPQHF
TRBJ2-2	.	TRBV4-1	.	TGCGCCAGCAGCCAAGTTTTGGGGGCGCGTACCGGGGAGCTGTTTTTT	CASSQVLGARTGELFF
TRBJ2-3	TRBD1	TRBV24-1	.	TGTGCCACCAGTGTCGTAGGACAGGGCGGCACAGATACGCAGTATTTT	CATSVVGQGGTDTQYF
TRBJ2-2	TRBD2	TRBV4-3	few	TGCGCCAGCAGCCGCACTAGCGGGAGGGCCCAAAACACCGGGGAGCTGTTTTTT	CASSRTSGRAQNTGELFF
TRBJ1-6	.	TRBV5-3	.	TGTGCCAGAAGCCTAGGCGAGGATAATTCACCCCTCCACTTT	CARSLGEDNSPLHF
TRBJ2-1	TRBD2	TRBV3-1/TRBV3-2	.	TGTGCCAGCAGCAGTCGGGCTAGCGGGAGCAGGTACAATGAGCAGTTCTTC	CASSSRASGSRYNEQFF
TRBJ2-5	.	TRBV5-1	.	TGCGCCAGCAGCTTGTGGGGGGTCGGGGAGACCCAGTACTTC	CASSLWGVGETQYF
TRBJ2-7	.	TRBV27	once	TGTGCCAGCAGTTTATCCCCCGAGCATGGAGAGCAGTACTTC	CASSLSPEHGEQYF
TRBJ2-5	.	TRBV11-3	.	TGTGCCAGCAGCTTAAGGCAGGAAGAGACCCAGTACTTC	CASSLRQEETQYF
TRBJ1-2	.	TRBV5-4	.	TGTGCCAGCAGCTTGGCGGCCAGTACAGGGTATGGCTACACCTTC	CASSLAASTGYGYTF
TRBJ2-2	.	TRBV10-1	.	TGCGCCAGCAGTGAGTCGAGAAACACCGGGGAGCTGTTTTTT	CASSESRNTGELFF
TRBJ2-7	TRBD2	TRBV7-2	.	TGTGCCAGCCAACTTAGCGGGAGGGTATCCTACGAGCAGTACTTC	CASQLSGRVSYEQYF
TRBJ1-5	.	TRBV29-1	once	TGCAGCGTTAGTGCAGGGAGGGTTCAGCCCCAGCATTTT	CSVSAGRVQPQHF
TRBJ1-4	.	TRBV5-1	.	TGCGCCAGCAGCTTGAGGGTCGGGGAGAATGAAAAACTGTTTTTT	CASSLRVGENEKLFF
TRBJ2-7	TRBD2	TRBV20-1	.	TGCAGTGCTAGTGTTAGCGGGGGGGCCAATAAGCCCTACGAGCAGTACTTC	CSASVSGGANKPYEQYF
TRBJ1-1	.	TRBV4-3	.	TGCGCCAGCAGCCAAGACGGTACGAACACTGAAGCTTTCTTT	CASSQDGTNTEAFF
TRBJ1-2	TRBD1	TRBV28	.	TGTGCCAGCAGCCCTGGGACAGTCTATGGCTACACCTTC	CASSPGTVYGYTF
TRBJ2-5	.	TRBV6-5	.	TGTGCCAGCACTATCTCGAGGGGGAGTAGGGAGACCCAGTACTTC	CASTISRGSRETQYF
TRBJ1-6	.	TRBV5-5	.	TGTGCCAGCAGCTTCCGGGGCTTCTATAATTCACCCCTCCACTTT	CASSFRGFYNSPLHF
TRBJ1-6	TRBD1	TRBV7-9	.	TGTGCCAGCAGCTTAGTATCCGGGACAGGGGGTTCACCCCTCCACTTT	CASSLVSGTGGSPLHF
TRBJ1-2	.	TRBV6-5	.	TGTGCCAGCAGGAACAATAAGGGCAGAGCAAATGGCTACACCTTC	CASRNNKGRANGYTF
TRBJ2-1	TRBD2	TRBV28	.	TGTGCCAGCAGTGGGGGGGGGAACAACAATGAGCAGTTCTTC	CASSGGGNNNEQFF
TRBJ2-7	TRBD1	TRBV28	.	TGTGCCAGCACTCTAGCCGGGACAGGGGCATCCGAGCAGTACTTC	CASTLAGTGASEQYF
TRBJ1-5	TRBD1	TRBV19	.	TGTGCCAGTAGTCCCTCAGGGGGCTGGATCAATCAGCCCCAGCATTTT	CASSPSGGWINQPQHF
TRBJ1-2	.	TRBV5-4	.	TGTGCCAGCAGCTACGAGGCCTATGGCTACACCTTC	CASSYEAYGYTF
TRBJ2-5	.	TRBV3-1/TRBV3-2	.	TGTGCCAGCAGCCAAGCCATTGCAGGGGGGTCTGGCGCCCAGTACTTC	CASSQAIAGGSGAQYF
TRBJ2-5	.	TRBV9	many	TGTGCCAGCAGCGCAGGGAGTACGGGAGAGACCCAGTACTTC	CASSAGSTGETQYF
TRBJ1-2	.	TRBV5-1	.	TGCGCCAGCAGCGCAGGAACCGGGACTGTCTATGGCTACACCTTC	CASSAGTGTVYGYTF
TRBJ1-1	.	TRBV7-2	.	TGTGCCAGCAGCTTAGTACAGAACACTGAAGCTTTCTTT	CASSLVQNTEAFF
TRBJ2-1	TRBD2	TRBV19	.	TGTGCCAGTACCAAGCGGGATCCCAGTTCCTACAATGAGCAGTTCTTC	CASTKRDPSSYNEQFF
TRBJ1-1	.	TRBV4-1	.	TGCGCCAGCAGCCAAGATGGGACGTCCACTGAAGCTTTCTTT	CASSQDGTSTEAFF
TRBJ1-5	.	TRBV9	.	TGTGCCAGCAGCGTAGAAGGGAGTCAGCCCCAGCATTTT	CASSVEGSQPQHF
TRBJ2-4	TRBD1	TRBV15	.	TGTGCCACCAGCACCTGGACAGGGAAGGGATCCTTTGGCAAAAACATTCAGTACTTC	CATSTWTGKGSFGKNIQYF
TRBJ2-1	.	TRBV11-3	once	TGTGCCAGCAGCTTAGATAATAGGGGTGAGCAGTTCTTC	CASSLDNRGEQFF
TRBJ2-2	.	TRBV5-4	.	TGTGCCAGCAGCTTGTTAGGGGTGGGTTATACCGGGGAGCTGTTTTTT	CASSLLGVGYTGELFF